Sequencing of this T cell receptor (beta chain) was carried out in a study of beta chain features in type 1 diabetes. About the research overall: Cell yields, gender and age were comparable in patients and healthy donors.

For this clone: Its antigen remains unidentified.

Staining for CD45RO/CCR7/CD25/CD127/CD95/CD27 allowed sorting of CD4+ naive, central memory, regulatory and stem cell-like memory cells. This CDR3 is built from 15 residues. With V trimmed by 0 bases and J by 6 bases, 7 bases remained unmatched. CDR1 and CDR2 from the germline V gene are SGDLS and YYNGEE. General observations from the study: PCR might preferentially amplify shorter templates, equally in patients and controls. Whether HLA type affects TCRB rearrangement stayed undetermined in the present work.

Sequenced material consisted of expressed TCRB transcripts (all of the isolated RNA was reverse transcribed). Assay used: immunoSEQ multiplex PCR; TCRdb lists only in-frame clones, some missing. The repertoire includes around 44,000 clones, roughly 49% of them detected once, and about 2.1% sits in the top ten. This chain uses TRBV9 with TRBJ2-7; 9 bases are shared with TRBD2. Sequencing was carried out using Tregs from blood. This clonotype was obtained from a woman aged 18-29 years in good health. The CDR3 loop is CASSVVASGNSEQYF. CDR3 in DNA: TGTGCCAGCAGCGTAGTAGCTAGCGGGAACTCCGAGCAGTACTTC.